The clone carrying this T cell receptor (beta chain) was seen only a few times. The antigen remains unidentified. These data come from a study of cytomegalovirus exposure and HLA in healthy donors. In the study overall: Researchers found that roughly 81% of 350 to 500 genotyped donors fell within the Caucasian-associated ancestry cluster.

60 Vbeta and 13 Jbeta primers were used in PCR. Profiled with immunoSEQ multiplex PCR; TCRdb holds only in-frame clones, not every one. The top ten clones hold 3% to 3.5% of a sample with 90,000 to 110,000 clones, about 70% of them seen once. This CDR3 has 16 residues. Trimming cost V 4 bases and J 0 bases, with 12 bases left between them. Germline V gene data show CDR1 as SGHDN and CDR2 as FVKESK. Study findings and constraints: A later analysis linked a missense DCLRE1C variant to TCR beta V- and J-gene trimming. For cytomegalovirus status, the classifier reportedly gave diagnoses with high specificity and sensitivity. Sequencing artifact likely explains a cluster of highly shared sequence variants.

The chain recombines TRBV14 with TRBJ1-4; D is unclear. What was sequenced was PBMCs. This receptor was taken from a man aged 25 to 40 in good health and CMV-seronegative. This CDR3 reads CASSPRRPATNEKLFF. The CDR3, as DNA: TGTGCCAGCAGCCCTAGGCGGCCTGCAACTAATGAAAAACTGTTTTTT.